This T cell receptor (beta chain) was identified in a study of T cell responses to AZD1222 COVID-19 vaccine. The protocol was immunoSEQ multiplex PCR, while the TCRdb copy is restricted to in-frame clones and leaves out a portion. The sample holds about 96,000 clones; approximately 89% are singletons and the top ten take roughly 5.5%. Study findings and constraints: Donors, mostly white British, included more females; clonal diversity was possibly underestimated. Repertoire collection took place solely once the T cell response had peaked. Spike-specific TCR breadth and depth went up after people got two AZD1222 doses.

This CDR3 comprises 13 residues. Germline CDR1 and CDR2: SGHTA and FQGNSA. V was clipped by 3 bases and J by 12 bases; unmatched bases: 6. On this clone itself: Its antigen remains unknown.

The sample consisted of peripheral blood, taken on day 0 of MenACWY control vaccination. The V gene is TRBV7-2, the J gene TRBJ2-7, with 12 nucleotides matching TRBD2. The sequence came from an adult in good health. Here the CDR3 reads CASSLTSGGARYF. The CDR3 nucleotides are TGTGCCAGCAGCTTGACTAGCGGGGGAGCACGGTACTTC.